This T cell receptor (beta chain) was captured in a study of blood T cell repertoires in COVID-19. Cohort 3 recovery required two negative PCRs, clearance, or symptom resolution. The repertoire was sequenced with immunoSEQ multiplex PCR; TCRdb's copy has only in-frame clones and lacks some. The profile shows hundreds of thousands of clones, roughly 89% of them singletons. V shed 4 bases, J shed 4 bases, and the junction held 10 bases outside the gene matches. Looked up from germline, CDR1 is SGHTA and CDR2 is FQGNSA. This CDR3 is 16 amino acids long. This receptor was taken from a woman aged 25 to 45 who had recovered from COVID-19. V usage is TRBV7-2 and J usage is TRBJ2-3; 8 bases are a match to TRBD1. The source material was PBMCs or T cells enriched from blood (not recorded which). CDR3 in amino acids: CASSSPDRVGADTQYF. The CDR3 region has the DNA TGTGCCAGCAGCTCCCCGGACAGGGTAGGCGCAGATACGCAGTATTTT.